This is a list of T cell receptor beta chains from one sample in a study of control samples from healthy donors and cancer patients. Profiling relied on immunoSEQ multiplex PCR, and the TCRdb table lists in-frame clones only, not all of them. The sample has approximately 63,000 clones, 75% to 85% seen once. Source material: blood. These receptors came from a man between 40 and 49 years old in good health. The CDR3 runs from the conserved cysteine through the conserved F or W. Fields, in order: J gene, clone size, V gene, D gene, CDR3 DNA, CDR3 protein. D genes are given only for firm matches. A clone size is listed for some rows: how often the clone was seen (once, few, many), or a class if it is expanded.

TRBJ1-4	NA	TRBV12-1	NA	TGTGCCTTCTACCGGGGAGTCCCTAATGAAAAACTGTTTTTT	CAFYRGVPNEKLFF
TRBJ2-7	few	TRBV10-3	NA	TGTGCCATCAGTGAGTCAAAGTCGGCAGCACAAAGGTACGAGCAGTACTTC	CAISESKSAAQRYEQYF
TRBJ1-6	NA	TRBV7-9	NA	TGTGCCAGCAGCTTAGACGGGAATTCACCCCTCCACTTT	CASSLDGNSPLHF
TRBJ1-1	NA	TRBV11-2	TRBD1	TGTGCCAGCAGCACCTACAGGGGGCTGGGGACTGAAGCTTTCTTT	CASSTYRGLGTEAFF
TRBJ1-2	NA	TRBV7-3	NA	TGTGCCAGCAGCTTACTGGGGGGGACTGGCTACACCTTC	CASSLLGGTGYTF
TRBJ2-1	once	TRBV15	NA	TGTGCCACCAGCAATCTGGATTACAATGAGCAGTTCTTC	CATSNLDYNEQFF
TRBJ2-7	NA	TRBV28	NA	TGTGCCAGCAGTTTAGTTACAGGGAGACAACTCTCCTACGAGCAGTACTTC	CASSLVTGRQLSYEQYF
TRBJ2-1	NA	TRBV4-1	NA	TGCGCCAGCAGTTTTCGAGCGGGCCCCTACAATGAGCAGTTCTTC	CASSFRAGPYNEQFF
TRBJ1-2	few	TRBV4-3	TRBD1	TGCGCCAGCAGCCAAGTTGGGACAGGGGCCGGAAACTATGGCTACACCTTC	CASSQVGTGAGNYGYTF
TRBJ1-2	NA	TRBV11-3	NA	TGTGCCAGCAGCTTAGATCCGGTCAGTGGCTACACCTTC	CASSLDPVSGYTF
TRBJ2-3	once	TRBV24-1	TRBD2	TGTGCCACCAGTGATGCGACTAGCGGGGGCACAGATACGCAGTATTTT	CATSDATSGGTDTQYF
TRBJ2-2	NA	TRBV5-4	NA	TGTGCCAGCAGGCCACAGAACACCGGGGAGCTGTTTTTT	CASRPQNTGELFF
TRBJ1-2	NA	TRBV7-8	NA	TGTGCCAGCAGCGTACCTCCGGGACTCCTCCACACCTTC	CASSVPPGLLHTF
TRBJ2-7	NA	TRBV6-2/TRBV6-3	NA	TGTGCCAGCAGTCACGGGACGCCTACCTACGAGCAGTACTTC	CASSHGTPTYEQYF
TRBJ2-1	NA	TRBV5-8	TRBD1	TGTGCCAGCATGCCGAGGGGGCTAGTGTCCTACAATGAGCAGTTCTTC	CASMPRGLVSYNEQFF
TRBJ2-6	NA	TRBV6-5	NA	TGTGCCAGCAGTTACGAGACCTCTGGGGCCAACGTCCTGACTTTC	CASSYETSGANVLTF
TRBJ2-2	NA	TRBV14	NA	TGTGCCAGCAGCCACCGGGGGGCTATCACCGGGGAGCTGTTTTTT	CASSHRGAITGELFF
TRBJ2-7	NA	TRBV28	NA	TGTGCCAGCAGCTCGATACTCTACGAGCAGTACTTC	CASSSILYEQYF
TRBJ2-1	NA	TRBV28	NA	TGTGCCAGCAGTAAAGCGAAGAGCTCCTACAATGAGCAGTTCTTC	CASSKAKSSYNEQFF
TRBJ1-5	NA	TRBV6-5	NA	TGTGCCAGCACCTCACACACCGGCAATCAGCCCCAGCATTTT	CASTSHTGNQPQHF
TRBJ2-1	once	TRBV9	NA	TGTGCCAGCAGCGTAGTAGGTCGTAGCTCCTACAATGAGCAGTTCTTC	CASSVVGRSSYNEQFF
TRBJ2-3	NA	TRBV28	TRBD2	TGTGCCATGGGACTAGCGGGAAGCACAGATACGCAGTATTTT	CAMGLAGSTDTQYF
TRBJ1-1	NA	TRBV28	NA	TGTGCCAGCTCCCTTTTGAGGGGACTGAACACTGAAGCTTTCTTT	CASSLLRGLNTEAFF
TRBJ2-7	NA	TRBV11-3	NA	TGTGCCAGCAGCTTTCGGTGGGGGGCCTTTGTAGAGCAGTACTTC	CASSFRWGAFVEQYF
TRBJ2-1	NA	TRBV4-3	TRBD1	TGCGCCAGCAGCCAAGACAGAGCAGGGGGTATCAATGAGCAGTTCTTC	CASSQDRAGGINEQFF
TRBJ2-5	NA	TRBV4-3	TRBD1	TGCGCCAGCAGCCAAGATTGGGGAAACAGGGGGGAGACCCAGTACTTC	CASSQDWGNRGETQYF
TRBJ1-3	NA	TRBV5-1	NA	TGCGCCAGCAGCTTGACAGGCTCTGGAAACACCATATATTTT	CASSLTGSGNTIYF
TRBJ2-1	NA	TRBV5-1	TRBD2	TGCGCCAGCAGCTTGGCGTTTTCTAGCGGGACCTACAATGAGCAGTTCTTC	CASSLAFSSGTYNEQFF
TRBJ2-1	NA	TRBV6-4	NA	TGTGCCAGCAGCAGAGACTCGAGGTACTACAATGAGCAGTTCTTC	CASSRDSRYYNEQFF
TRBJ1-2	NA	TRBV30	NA	TGTGCCTGGAGAGATACAGCCGGGGGGTTCTATGGCTACACCTTC	CAWRDTAGGFYGYTF
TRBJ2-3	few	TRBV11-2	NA	TGTGCCAGCAGTCATGTTCGCCACGGCACAGATACGCAGTATTTT	CASSHVRHGTDTQYF
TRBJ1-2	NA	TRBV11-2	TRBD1	TGTGCCAGCAGCTTAGGTAGGGGGCGGCCCGTATCCTATGGCTACACCTTC	CASSLGRGRPVSYGYTF
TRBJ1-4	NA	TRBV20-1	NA	TGCAGTGCTAGATTTAATGAAAAACTGTTTTTT	CSARFNEKLFF
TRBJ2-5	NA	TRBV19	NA	TGTGCCAGAGGAGGACAGAGGGAGACCCAGTACTTC	CARGGQRETQYF
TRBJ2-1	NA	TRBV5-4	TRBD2	TGTGCCAGCAGCTTTCGACTAGCGGACAATGAGCAGTTCTTC	CASSFRLADNEQFF
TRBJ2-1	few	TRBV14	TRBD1	TGTGCCAGCAGCCAAGGGAAGAGGCAGGGGGCATGGTTTGAGCAGTTCTTC	CASSQGKRQGAWFEQFF
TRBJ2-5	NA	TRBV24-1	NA	TGTGCCACCAGTGATGGTGGATACGAGACCCAGTACTTC	CATSDGGYETQYF
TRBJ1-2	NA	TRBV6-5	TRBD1	TGTGCCACAACCTCGCCGGGACAGACTAACTATGGCTACACCTTC	CATTSPGQTNYGYTF
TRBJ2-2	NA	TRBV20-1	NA	TGCAGTGCTTGTGACGCAGCCTACACCGGGGAGCTGTTTTTT	CSACDAAYTGELFF
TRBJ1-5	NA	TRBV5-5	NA	TGTGCCAGCAGCTTGTTTATCGTCAATCAGCCCCAGCATTTT	CASSLFIVNQPQHF
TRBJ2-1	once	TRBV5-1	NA	TGCGCCAGCAGCTTGGTGTCGGGTTCCTCCTACAATGAGCAGTTCTTC	CASSLVSGSSYNEQFF
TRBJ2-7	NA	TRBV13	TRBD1	TGTGCCAGCAGCTTAAGGGACAGTACCTACGAGCAGTACTTC	CASSLRDSTYEQYF
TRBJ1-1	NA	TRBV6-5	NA	TGTGCCAGCAGTTACTCGGCGGGGGTCACTGAAGCTTTCTTT	CASSYSAGVTEAFF
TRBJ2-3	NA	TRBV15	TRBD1	TGTGCCACCAGCAGATCACCGGGACAGGGGGCGATGGGACCCACAGATACGCAGTATTTT	CATSRSPGQGAMGPTDTQYF
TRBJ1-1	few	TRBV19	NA	TGTGCCAGTAACCCGCTAGGATTAGGCACTGAAGCTTTCTTT	CASNPLGLGTEAFF
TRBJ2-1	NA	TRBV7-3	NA	TGTGCCAGCAGCTTAAGTCGGGGGGCATACAATGAGCAGTTCTTC	CASSLSRGAYNEQFF
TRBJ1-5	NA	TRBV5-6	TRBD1	TGTGCCAGCAGCTTGTACGACAGGGGCAATCAGCCCCAGCATTTT	CASSLYDRGNQPQHF
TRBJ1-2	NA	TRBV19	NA	TGTGCCAGTAGTCCCGGGCCCGAGCCAGGGAGAGCCTACACCTTC	CASSPGPEPGRAYTF
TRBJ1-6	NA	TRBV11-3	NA	TGTGCCAGCAGCTTAGATCGACAGCCGAATTCACCCCTCCACTTT	CASSLDRQPNSPLHF
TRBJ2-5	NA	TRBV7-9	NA	TGTGCCAGCAGCGATCAAGGGCTTGGGTCTGAGACCCAGTACTTC	CASSDQGLGSETQYF